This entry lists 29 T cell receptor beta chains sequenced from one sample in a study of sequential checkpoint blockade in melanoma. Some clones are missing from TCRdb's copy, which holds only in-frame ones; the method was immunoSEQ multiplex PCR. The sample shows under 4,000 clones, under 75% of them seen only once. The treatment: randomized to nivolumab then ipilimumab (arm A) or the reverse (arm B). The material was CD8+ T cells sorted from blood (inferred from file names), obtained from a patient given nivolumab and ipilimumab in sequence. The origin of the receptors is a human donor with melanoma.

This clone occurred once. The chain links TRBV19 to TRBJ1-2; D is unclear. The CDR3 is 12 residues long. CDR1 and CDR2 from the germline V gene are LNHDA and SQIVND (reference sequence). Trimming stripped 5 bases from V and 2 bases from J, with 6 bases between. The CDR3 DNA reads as TGTGCCAGTAGTCCGAGAAACTATGGCTACACCTTC. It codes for CASSPRNYGYTF.

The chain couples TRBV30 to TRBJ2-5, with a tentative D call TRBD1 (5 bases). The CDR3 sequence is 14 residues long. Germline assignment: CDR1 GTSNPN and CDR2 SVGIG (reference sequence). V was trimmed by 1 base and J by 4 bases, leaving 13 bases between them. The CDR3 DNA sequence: TGTGCCTGGAGTGCCTCAGGGTATGGAGAGACCCAGTACTTC. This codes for CAWSASGYGETQYF.

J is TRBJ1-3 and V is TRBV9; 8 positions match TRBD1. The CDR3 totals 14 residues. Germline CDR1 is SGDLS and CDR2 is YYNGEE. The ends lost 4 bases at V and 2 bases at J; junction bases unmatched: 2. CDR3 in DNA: TGTGCCAGCAGCTCAGGGGGCCCTGGAAACACCATATATTTT. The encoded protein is CASSSGGPGNTIYF.

Here the CDR3 DNA reads TGTGCCTTTAGCCCTGAAGTAATCAACTCCTACGAGCAGTACTTC. Protein sequence: CAFSPEVINSYEQYF. The chain joins TRBV2 to TRBJ2-7, with unresolved D. Between the trimmed V and J ends, which lost 11 bases and 0 bases, there was a span of 20 bases. Germline-derived CDR1 and CDR2 are SNHLY and FYNNEI. The CDR3 consists of 15 residues.

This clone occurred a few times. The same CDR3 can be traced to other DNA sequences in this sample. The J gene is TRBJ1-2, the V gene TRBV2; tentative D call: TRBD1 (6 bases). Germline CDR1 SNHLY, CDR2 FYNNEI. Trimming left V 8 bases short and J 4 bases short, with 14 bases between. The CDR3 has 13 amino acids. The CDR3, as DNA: TGTGCCAGCGAGGCGGGGGGCGGCTATGGCTACACCTTC. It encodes CASEAGGGYGYTF. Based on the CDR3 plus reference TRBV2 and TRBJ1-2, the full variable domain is EPEVTQTPSHQVTQMGQEVILRCVPISNHLYFYWYRQILGQKVEFLVSFYNNEISEKSEIFDDQFSVERPDGSNFTLKIRSTKLEDSAMYFCASEAGGGYGYTFGSGTRLTVV.

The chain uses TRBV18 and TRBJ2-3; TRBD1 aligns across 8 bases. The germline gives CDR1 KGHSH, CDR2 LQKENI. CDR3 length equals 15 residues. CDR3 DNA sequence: TGTGCGCCCTTCCCCGGACAGGGTAGCACAGATACGCAGTATTTT. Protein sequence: CAPFPGQGSTDTQYF.

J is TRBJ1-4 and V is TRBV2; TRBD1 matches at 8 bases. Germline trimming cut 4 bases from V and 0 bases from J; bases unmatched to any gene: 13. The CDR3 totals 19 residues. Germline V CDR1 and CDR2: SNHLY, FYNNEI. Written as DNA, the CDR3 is TGTGCCAGCAGTGTACCGAACAGGGGGAGTCCATCAACTAATGAAAAACTGTTTTTT. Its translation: CASSVPNRGSPSTNEKLFF.

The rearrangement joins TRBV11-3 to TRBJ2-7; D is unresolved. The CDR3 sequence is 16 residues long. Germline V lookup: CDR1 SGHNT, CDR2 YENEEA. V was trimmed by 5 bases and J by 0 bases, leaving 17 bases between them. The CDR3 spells CASSPPVGYSSYEQYF. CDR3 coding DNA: TGTGCCAGCAGCCCCCCAGTAGGATACAGCTCCTACGAGCAGTACTTC.

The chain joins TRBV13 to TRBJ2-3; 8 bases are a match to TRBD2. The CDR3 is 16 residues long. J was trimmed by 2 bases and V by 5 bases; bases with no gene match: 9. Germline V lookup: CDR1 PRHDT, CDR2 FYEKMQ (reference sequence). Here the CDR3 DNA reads TGTGCCAGCAGCCCCCTCGGACTAGCCGCCACAGATACGCAGTATTTT. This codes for CASSPLGLAATDTQYF.

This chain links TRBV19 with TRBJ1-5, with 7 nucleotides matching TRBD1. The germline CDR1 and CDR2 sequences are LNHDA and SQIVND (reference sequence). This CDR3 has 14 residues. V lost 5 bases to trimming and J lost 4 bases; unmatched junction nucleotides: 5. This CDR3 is CASSPRGANQPQHF. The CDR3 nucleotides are TGTGCCAGTAGTCCCAGGGGGGCGAATCAGCCCCAGCATTTT. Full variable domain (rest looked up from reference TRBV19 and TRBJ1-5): DGGITQSPKYLFRKEGQNVTLSCEQNLNHDAMYWYRQDPGQGLRLIYYSQIVNDFQKGDIAEGYSVSREKKESFPLTVTSAQKNPTAFYLCASSPRGANQPQHFGDGTRLSIL.

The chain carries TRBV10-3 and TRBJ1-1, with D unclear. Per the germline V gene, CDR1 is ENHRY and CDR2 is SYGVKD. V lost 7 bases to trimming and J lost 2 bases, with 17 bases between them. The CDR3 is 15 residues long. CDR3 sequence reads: CAIIDPGSGNTEAFF. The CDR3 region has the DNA TGTGCCATCATCGATCCGGGGTCGGGTAACACTGAAGCTTTCTTT.

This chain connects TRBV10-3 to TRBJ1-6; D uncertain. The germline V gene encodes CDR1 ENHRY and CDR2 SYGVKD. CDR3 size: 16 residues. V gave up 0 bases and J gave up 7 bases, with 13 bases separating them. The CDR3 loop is CAISESPGRINSPLHF. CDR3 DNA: TGTGCCATCAGTGAGTCCCCAGGCAGGATAAATTCACCCCTCCACTTT.

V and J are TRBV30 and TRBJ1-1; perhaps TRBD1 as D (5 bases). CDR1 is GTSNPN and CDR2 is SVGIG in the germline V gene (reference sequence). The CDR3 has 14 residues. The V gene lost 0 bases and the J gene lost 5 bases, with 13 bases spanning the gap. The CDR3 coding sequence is TGTGCCTGGAGTGTAGGGCAGGGAGGGACTGAAGCTTTCTTT. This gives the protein CAWSVGQGGTEAFF.

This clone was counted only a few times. The CDR3 sequence is CAWRGGSAGTGGPTSYNEQFF. DNA for the CDR3: TGTGCCTGGAGAGGGGGATCAGCCGGGACAGGGGGCCCTACCTCCTACAATGAGCAGTTCTTC. V and J are TRBV30 and TRBJ2-1; 12 bases fit TRBD1. Germline assignment: CDR1 GTSNPN and CDR2 SVGIG (reference sequence). V was pared by 3 bases and J by 0 bases, with 18 bases of the junction left unmatched. The CDR3 covers 21 residues.

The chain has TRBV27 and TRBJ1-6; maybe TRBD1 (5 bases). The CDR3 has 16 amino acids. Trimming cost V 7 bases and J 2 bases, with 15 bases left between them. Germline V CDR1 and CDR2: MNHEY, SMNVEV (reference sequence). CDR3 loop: CASNRAGDAYNSPLHF. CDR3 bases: TGTGCCAGCAACCGGGCGGGGGACGCCTATAATTCACCCCTCCACTTT.

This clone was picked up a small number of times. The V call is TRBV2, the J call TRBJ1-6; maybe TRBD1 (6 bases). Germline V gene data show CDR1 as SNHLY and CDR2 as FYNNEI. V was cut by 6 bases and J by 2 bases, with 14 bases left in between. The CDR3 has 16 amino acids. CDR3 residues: CASRKPEGAYNSPLHF. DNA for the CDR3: TGTGCCAGCAGGAAACCAGAGGGGGCCTATAATTCACCCCTCCACTTT.

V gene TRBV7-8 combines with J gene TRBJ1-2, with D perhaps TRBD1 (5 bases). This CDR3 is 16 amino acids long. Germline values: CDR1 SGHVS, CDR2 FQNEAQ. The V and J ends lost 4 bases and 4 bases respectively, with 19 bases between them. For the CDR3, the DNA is TGTGCCAGCAGCTACGGCGGGGGGGGGTCGGGCTATGGCTACACCTTC. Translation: CASSYGGGGSGYGYTF.

The CDR3 DNA reads TGCGCCAGCAGTCCTAGCGGGAGTTTCAGCACAGATACGCAGTATTTT. This encodes CASSPSGSFSTDTQYF. The rearrangement joins TRBV4-3 to TRBJ2-3; 10 bases line up with TRBD2. CDR3 length equals 16 residues. The germline gives CDR1 LGHNA, CDR2 YSLEER. V trimming: 6 bases; J trimming: 0 bases; junction bases outside the gene matches: 6.

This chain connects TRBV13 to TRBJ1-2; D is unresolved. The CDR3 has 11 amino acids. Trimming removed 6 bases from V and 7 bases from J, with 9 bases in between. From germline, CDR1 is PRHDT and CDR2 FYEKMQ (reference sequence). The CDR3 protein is CASRNSGGYTF. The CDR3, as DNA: TGTGCCAGCAGAAACAGCGGTGGCTACACCTTC.

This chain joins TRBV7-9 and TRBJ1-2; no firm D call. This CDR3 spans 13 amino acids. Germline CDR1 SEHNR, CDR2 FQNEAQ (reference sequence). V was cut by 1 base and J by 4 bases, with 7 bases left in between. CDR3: CASSLGEPYGYTF. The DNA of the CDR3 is TGTGCCAGCAGCTTAGGGGAGCCCTATGGCTACACCTTC.

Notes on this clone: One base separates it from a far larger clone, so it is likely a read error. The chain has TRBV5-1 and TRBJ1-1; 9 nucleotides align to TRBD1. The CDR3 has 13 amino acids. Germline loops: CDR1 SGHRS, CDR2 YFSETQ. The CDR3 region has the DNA TGCGCCCGCAGCTTGATACAGGGGGCCGGGACTTTCTTT. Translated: CARSLIQGAGTFF.

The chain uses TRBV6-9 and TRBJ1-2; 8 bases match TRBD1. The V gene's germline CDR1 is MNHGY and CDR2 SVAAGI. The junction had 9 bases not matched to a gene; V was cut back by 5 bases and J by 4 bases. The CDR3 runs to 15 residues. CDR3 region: CASSPKTGAAYGYTF. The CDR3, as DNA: TGTGCCAGCAGTCCCAAGACAGGGGCTGCCTATGGCTACACCTTC.

Written as DNA, the CDR3 is TGTGCCAGCCAGGGGAGTATAGGCTACACCTTC. Translation: CASQGSIGYTF. The chain uses TRBV11-2 and TRBJ1-2; possible D gene TRBD1, 6 bases. Germline loops: CDR1 SGHAT, CDR2 FQNNGV. CDR3 length equals 11 residues. V shed 8 bases and J shed 8 bases, with 12 bases lying between them.

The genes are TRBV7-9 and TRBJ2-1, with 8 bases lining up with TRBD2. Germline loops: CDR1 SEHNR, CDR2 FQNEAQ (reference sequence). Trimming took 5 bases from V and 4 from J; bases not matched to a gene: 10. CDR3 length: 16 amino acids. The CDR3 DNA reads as TGTGCCAGCAGCCCCCGGGGGGGGGAGACATACAATGAGCAGTTCTTC. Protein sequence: CASSPRGGETYNEQFF.

In DNA, the CDR3 is TGTGCCAGCAGTGATGAGGCAGGGAAGGGGCTCGAGCAGTACTTC. Translated, it gives CASSDEAGKGLEQYF. J is TRBJ2-7 and V is TRBV2; perhaps TRBD1 as D (5 bases). The CDR3 contains 15 residues. V lost 3 bases and J lost 6, with 18 bases in between. Germline assignment: CDR1 SNHLY and CDR2 FYNNEI.

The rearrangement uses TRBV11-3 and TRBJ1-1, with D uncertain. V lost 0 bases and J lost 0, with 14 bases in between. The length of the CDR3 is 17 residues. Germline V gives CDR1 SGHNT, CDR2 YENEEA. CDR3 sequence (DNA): TGTGCCAGCAGCTTAGACCCCGCGGAGGTTATGAACACTGAAGCTTTCTTT. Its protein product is CASSLDPAEVMNTEAFF.

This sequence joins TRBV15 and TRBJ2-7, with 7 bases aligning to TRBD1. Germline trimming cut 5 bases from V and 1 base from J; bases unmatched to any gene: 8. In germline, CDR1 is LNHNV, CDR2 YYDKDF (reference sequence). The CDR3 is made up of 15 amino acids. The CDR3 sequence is CATSPSLGQSYEQYF. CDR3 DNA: TGTGCCACCAGCCCGAGCCTGGGACAGTCCTACGAGCAGTACTTC. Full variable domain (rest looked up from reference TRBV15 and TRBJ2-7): DAMVIQNPRYQVTQFGKPVTLSCSQTLNHNVMYWYQQKSSQAPKLLFHYYDKDFNNEADTPDNFQSRRPNTSFCFLDIRSPGLGDTAMYLCATSPSLGQSYEQYFGPGTRLTVT.

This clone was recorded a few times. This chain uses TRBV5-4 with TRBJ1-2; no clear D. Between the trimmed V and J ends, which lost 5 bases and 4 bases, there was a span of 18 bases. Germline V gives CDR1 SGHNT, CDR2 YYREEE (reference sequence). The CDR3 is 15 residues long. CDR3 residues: CASSTTGSSPYGYTF. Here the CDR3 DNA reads TGTGCCAGCAGTACAACGGGTTCCTCTCCCTATGGCTACACCTTC.

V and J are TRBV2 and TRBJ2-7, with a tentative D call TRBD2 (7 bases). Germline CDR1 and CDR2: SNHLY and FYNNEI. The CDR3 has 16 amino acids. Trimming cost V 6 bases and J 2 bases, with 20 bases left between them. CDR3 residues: CASRGGEGHIPYEQYF. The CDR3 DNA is TGTGCCAGCAGAGGGGGGGAGGGACACATCCCCTACGAGCAGTACTTC.